The 10 T cell receptor beta chains below come from one sample, sequenced in a study of technical replicates of blood from four donors. Generated by immunoSEQ multiplex PCR, the TCRdb table keeps only in-frame clones and is missing some. Of around 56,000 clones listed, about 95% are singletons. The sequenced sample consisted of PBMCs. These receptors originate from a human donor in good health. Some clones in this sample may be carry-over from other donors' samples.

The genes are TRBV7-6 and TRBJ2-3, with 10 bases lining up with TRBD2. The J segment lost 3 bases and the V segment lost 4 bases, leaving 10 bases of the junction unmatched. The CDR3 spans 17 residues. CDR1 and CDR2 from the germline V gene are SGHVS and FNYEAQ. CDR3 in amino acids: CASSSQVAGGATDTQYF. The DNA of the CDR3 is TGTGCCAGCAGCTCCCAAGTAGCGGGAGGAGCGACAGATACGCAGTATTTT.

The chain has TRBV30 and TRBJ2-6, with D unresolved. Trimming shortened V by 8 bases and J by 0 bases, and 8 bases separated the two germline ends. The CDR3 runs 13 residues. The germline V gene encodes CDR1 GTSNPN and CDR2 SVGIG (reference sequence). The CDR3 region has the DNA TGTGCCAGCCAGGACTCTGGGGCCAACGTCCTGACTTTC. It codes for CASQDSGANVLTF.

This clone has more than one count but fewer than ten. The chain combines TRBV7-2 with TRBJ2-7, with 9 positions matching TRBD2. Trimming cost V 3 bases and J 2 bases; bases outside gene matches: 5. The CDR3 extends over 15 amino acids. Germline CDR1 reads SGHTA; CDR2 reads FQGNSA. The CDR3 DNA sequence: TGTGCCAGCAGCTTCCTAGCGGGACCGACCTACGAGCAGTACTTC. Residues: CASSFLAGPTYEQYF.

V is TRBV5-1 and J is TRBJ2-5; 8 positions match TRBD2. V shed 5 bases and J 7 bases; nucleotides not matched to a gene: 13. Germline V gene data show CDR1 as SGHRS and CDR2 as YFSETQ. The CDR3 spans 15 residues. The CDR3: CASSSTSGNWGTQYF. In DNA, the CDR3 is TGCGCCAGCAGTTCTACTAGCGGAAACTGGGGGACCCAGTACTTC.

This sequence joins TRBV13 and TRBJ2-7, with D perhaps TRBD1 (6 bases). The CDR3 is made up of 13 amino acids. The ends were cut back, 2 bases at V and 5 bases at J, with 10 bases in the middle. Germline-derived CDR1 and CDR2 are PRHDT and FYEKMQ (reference sequence). Written as DNA, the CDR3 is TGTGCCAGCAGCTTATACAGGGCGAACGAGCAGTACTTC. Its translation is CASSLYRANEQYF.

About this clone: At one boundary the junction diverges from the germline segment, which might be a read error. The J gene is TRBJ1-2, the V gene TRBV19; D uncertain. The CDR3 loop spans 11 amino acids. CDR1 and CDR2 (germline): LNHDA, SQIVND (reference sequence). The CDR3 region has the DNA TGTGCCAGTAGTTACGATAAGACACTCTTCTTC. This translates into CASSYDKTLFF.

The gene calls are TRBV6-5 and TRBJ2-7; 12 nucleotides align to TRBD1. This CDR3 has 15 amino acids. CDR1 is MNHEY, CDR2 SVGAGI, per germline. Trimming took 5 bases from V and 4 from J; bases not matched to a gene: 6. The CDR3 spells CASSSRDRGLYEQYF. The CDR3, as DNA: TGTGCCAGCAGTAGCCGGGACAGGGGGCTTTACGAGCAGTACTTC.

The chain couples TRBV19 to TRBJ2-7, with 7 bases matching TRBD1. Looked up from germline, CDR1 is LNHDA and CDR2 is SQIVND (reference sequence). V was clipped by 0 bases and J by 3 bases; unmatched bases: 14. This CDR3 is built from 18 residues. The CDR3 DNA sequence: TGTGCCAGTAGTATAGACCTTAGAACAGGGGCTCCCTACTACGAGCAGTACTTC. It is translated as CASSIDLRTGAPYYEQYF.

The chain is built from TRBV5-1 and TRBJ2-7; TRBD1 might be the D (6 bases). This CDR3 spans 14 amino acids. Germline V CDR1 and CDR2: SGHRS, YFSETQ. Trimming pared 1 base from V and 2 bases from J, leaving 10 bases between. In nucleotides, the CDR3 is TGCGCCAGCAGCTTGCCAGGGGACCCCTACGAGCAGTACTTC. Translating gives CASSLPGDPYEQYF. The full variable domain, with the rest looked up from reference TRBV5-1 and TRBJ2-7, is KAGVTQTPRYLIKTRGQQVTLSCSPISGHRSVSWYQQTPGQGLQFLFEYFSETQRNKGNFPGRFSGRQFSNSRSEMNVSTLELGDSALYLCASSLPGDPYEQYFGPGTRLTVT.

CDR3 nucleotide sequence: TGTGCCAGCAGTTACGGTCGCCTAGCGGGAAGGGAGACCCAGTACTTC. Amino acids: CASSYGRLAGRETQYF. The V and J genes are TRBV6-5 and TRBJ2-5; 9 nucleotides line up with TRBD2. The V segment lost 2 bases and the J segment 5 bases; nucleotides outside the gene matches: 9. CDR3 length: 16 residues. Germline V CDR1 and CDR2: MNHEY, SVGAGI.